This T cell receptor beta chain comes out of a study of cytomegalovirus exposure and HLA in healthy donors. This clone was observed a handful of times. Looked up from germline, CDR1 is MNHEY and CDR2 is SMNVEV (reference sequence). This CDR3 spans 14 amino acids. V was cut by 5 bases and J by 6 bases, with 14 bases left in between. PCR employed 60 Vbeta and 13 Jbeta primers. Produced via immunoSEQ multiplex PCR; TCRdb's table is partial and in-frame only. This sample has 150,000 or so clones, with 60% to 80% found just once. The sample taken for sequencing was PBMCs. V and J are TRBV27 and TRBJ1-5; D possibly corresponds to TRBD1 (6 bases). The sequence was obtained from a woman aged 35 to 49 in good health and CMV-seropositive. The chain's CDR3 is CASSGSGVGQPQHF. The CDR3 DNA reads TGTGCCAGCAGTGGCTCAGGGGTCGGTCAGCCCCAGCATTTT.